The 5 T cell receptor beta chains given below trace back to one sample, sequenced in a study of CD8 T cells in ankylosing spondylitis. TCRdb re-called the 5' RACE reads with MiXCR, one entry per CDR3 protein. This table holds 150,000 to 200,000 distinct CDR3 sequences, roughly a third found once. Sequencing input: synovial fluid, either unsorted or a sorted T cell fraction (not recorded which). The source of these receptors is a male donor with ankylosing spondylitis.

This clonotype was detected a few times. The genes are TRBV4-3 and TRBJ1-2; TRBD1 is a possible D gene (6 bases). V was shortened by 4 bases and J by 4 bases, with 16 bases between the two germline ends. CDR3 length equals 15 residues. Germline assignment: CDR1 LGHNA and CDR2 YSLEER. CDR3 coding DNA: TGCGCCAGCAGCCCCGACGGGGGCGAGGGCTATGGCTACACCTTC. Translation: CASSPDGGEGYGYTF.

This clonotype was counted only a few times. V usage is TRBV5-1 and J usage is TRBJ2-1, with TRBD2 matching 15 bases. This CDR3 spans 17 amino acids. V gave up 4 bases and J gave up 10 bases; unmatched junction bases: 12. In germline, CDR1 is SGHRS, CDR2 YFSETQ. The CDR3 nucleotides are TGCGCCAGCAGCAAGACCGGGACTAGCGGGGGGTTCGAGGAGCAGTTCTTC. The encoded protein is CASSKTGTSGGFEEQFF.

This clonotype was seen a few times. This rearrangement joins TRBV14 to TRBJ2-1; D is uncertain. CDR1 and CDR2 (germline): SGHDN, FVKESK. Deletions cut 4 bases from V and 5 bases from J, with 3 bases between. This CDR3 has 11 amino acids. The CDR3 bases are TGTGCCAGCAGCCGGGACAATGAGCAGTTCTTC. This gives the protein CASSRDNEQFF.

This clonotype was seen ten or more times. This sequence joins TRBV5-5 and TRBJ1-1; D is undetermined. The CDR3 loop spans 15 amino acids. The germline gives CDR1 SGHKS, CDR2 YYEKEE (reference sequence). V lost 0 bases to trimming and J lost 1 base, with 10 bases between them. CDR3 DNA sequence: TGTGCCAGCAGCTTGGCCGGTAGTTCGAACACTGAAGCTTTCTTT. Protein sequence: CASSLAGSSNTEAFF.

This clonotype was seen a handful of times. In DNA form, the CDR3 reads TGTGCCAGCAGCTTATCAGTAGCGGAGACCCAGTACTTC. Its protein product is CASSLSVAETQYF. The chain recombines TRBV11-2 with TRBJ2-5, with a weak D call TRBD2 (5 bases). The germline V gene has CDR1 SGHAT and CDR2 FQNNGV. Trimming left V 2 bases short and J 5 bases short, with 9 bases between. The length of the CDR3 is 13 residues.